This passage covers 27 T cell receptor beta chains from one sample sequenced in a study of shared clonotypes between healthy human individuals. Repertoires were generated with immunoSEQ multiplex PCR, while TCRdb's copy carries only in-frame clones and drops some. Of 330,000 or so clones listed, around 74% are singletons. Material for sequencing was memory CD4+ T cells sorted from blood. Noted subset: CD45RA-negative fraction. The origin of the receptors is a man under 40 in good health.

This clone was found a few times. The rearrangement uses TRBV5-6 and TRBJ1-1; 11 bases line up with TRBD1. There are 15 residues in the CDR3. V gave up 2 bases and J gave up 5 bases; unmatched junction bases: 5. Germline CDR1 reads SGHDT; CDR2 reads YYEEEE. Written as DNA, the CDR3 is TGTGCCAGCAGCTTCGGACAGGGGGCGGCTACTGAAGCTTTCTTT. Its translation: CASSFGQGAATEAFF.

The gene calls are TRBV27 and TRBJ2-7, with 10 bases lining up with TRBD1. CDR1 is MNHEY and CDR2 is SMNVEV in the germline V gene (reference sequence). V lost 7 bases to trimming and J lost 2 bases; unmatched junction nucleotides: 17. This CDR3 comprises 18 residues. In DNA, the CDR3 is TGTGCCAGCACTTTCAACGCCGCCGGGACAGGGGCTACCTACGAGCAGTACTTC. It encodes CASTFNAAGTGATYEQYF.

This clone was seen only a few times. The identical CDR3 is also encoded by other nucleotide sequences in the sample. The chain carries TRBV7-9 and TRBJ1-1; no reliable D call. CDR3 length: 14 amino acids. From germline, CDR1 is SEHNR and CDR2 FQNEAQ (reference sequence). V lost 1 base and J lost 1, with 7 bases in between. CDR3 sequence reads: CASSLVVGNTEAFF. The CDR3 region has the DNA TGTGCCAGCAGCTTAGTTGTGGGGAACACTGAAGCTTTCTTT.

This chain links TRBV14 with TRBJ2-1, with TRBD2 as a possible D gene (6 bases). V shed 4 bases and J shed 4 bases, with 14 bases lying between them. From germline, CDR1 is SGHDN and CDR2 FVKESK. The CDR3 has 15 amino acids. The chain's CDR3 is CASSLLASGYNEQFF. As DNA, the CDR3 is TGTGCCAGCAGCCTCCTAGCGAGTGGTTACAATGAGCAGTTCTTC.

The chain recombines TRBV5-1 with TRBJ2-5; D might be TRBD1 (6 bases). Trimming stripped 1 base from V and 0 bases from J, with 13 bases between. The CDR3 is 16 amino acids. Germline V CDR1 and CDR2: SGHRS, YFSETQ. The CDR3 sequence: CASSLRQGMYQETQYF. The CDR3 region has the DNA TGCGCCAGCAGCTTGAGGCAGGGGATGTACCAAGAGACCCAGTACTTC.

This chain joins TRBV10-2 and TRBJ2-7; D possibly corresponds to TRBD2 (5 bases). The germline V and J ends were trimmed by 6 bases and 3 bases, with 12 bases remaining between them. The CDR3 extends over 13 amino acids. The germline CDR1 and CDR2 sequences are WSHSY and SAAADI. The CDR3 nucleotides are TGCGCCAGCAGGTTAGGGAGCGTCTACGAGCAGTACTTC. It specifies CASRLGSVYEQYF.

This chain uses TRBV2 with TRBJ2-3; D gene ambiguous. Trimming left V 0 bases short and J 5 bases short, with 6 bases between. Germline V gives CDR1 SNHLY, CDR2 FYNNEI. This CDR3 is 13 amino acids long. DNA of the CDR3: TGTGCCAGCAGTGAAGCGCTGGAAGATACGCAGTATTTT. Translated: CASSEALEDTQYF.

The chain is built from TRBV7-8 and TRBJ2-7, with 7 positions matching TRBD2. Trimming cost V 1 base and J 7 bases; bases outside gene matches: 16. Germline V gives CDR1 SGHVS, CDR2 FQNEAQ. The CDR3 extends over 17 amino acids. DNA of the CDR3: TGTGCCAGCAGCTTAGAGGAGTCTAGCGGCCTCCTTAGTGAGCAGTACTTC. Translation gives CASSLEESSGLLSEQYF.

The rearrangement links TRBV10-3 to TRBJ2-6, with TRBD1 matching 7 bases. Germline V CDR1 and CDR2: ENHRY, SYGVKD. Trimming cost V 6 bases and J 0 bases; bases outside gene matches: 5. The CDR3 runs 16 residues. CDR3 loop: CAISQGEASGANVLTF. The CDR3 coding sequence is TGTGCCATCAGCCAGGGGGAAGCCTCTGGGGCCAACGTCCTGACTTTC.

This chain joins TRBV11-3 and TRBJ2-2, with 7 bases lining up with TRBD1. The CDR3 totals 15 residues. The junction had 5 bases not matched to a gene; V was cut back by 5 bases and J by 2 bases. The germline gives CDR1 SGHNT, CDR2 YENEEA. The CDR3 DNA reads as TGTGCCAGCAGCCCGGGGACAGCCAACACCGGGGAGCTGTTTTTT. It translates to CASSPGTANTGELFF.

The J gene is TRBJ2-7, the V gene TRBV7-9; 12 nucleotides match TRBD1. Looked up from germline, CDR1 is SEHNR and CDR2 is FQNEAQ (reference sequence). Trimming removed 3 bases from V and 7 bases from J; junction bases left unmatched: 7. This CDR3 spans 15 amino acids. This chain's CDR3 is CASSFSGQGALEQYF. The CDR3, as DNA: TGTGCCAGCAGCTTCTCGGGACAGGGGGCACTAGAGCAGTACTTC.

The CDR3 region has the DNA TGTGCCAGCACTAGCGGGAGTTTGGGCGAGCAGTACTTC. Encoded protein: CASTSGSLGEQYF. The chain is built from TRBV6-1 and TRBJ2-7, with TRBD2 matching 10 bases. Germline V CDR1 and CDR2: MNHNS, SASEGT. The trim removed 7 bases at V and 6 bases at J, leaving 6 bases unmatched. This CDR3 contains 13 residues.

The chain employs TRBV18 and TRBJ1-5; D gene ambiguous. Germline V lookup: CDR1 KGHSH, CDR2 LQKENI. The length of the CDR3 is 13 residues. V was clipped by 6 bases and J by 4 bases, with 10 bases between them. The CDR3, as DNA: TGTGCCAGCTCCCCCGCGGGGAATCAGCCCCAGCATTTT. It translates to CASSPAGNQPQHF. The full variable domain, rest sourced from reference TRBV18 and TRBJ1-5, is NAGVMQNPRHLVRRRGQEARLRCSPMKGHSHVYWYRQLPEEGLKFMVYLQKENIIDESGMPKERFSAEFPKEGPSILRIQQVVRGDSAAYFCASSPAGNQPQHFGDGTRLSIL.

This clone was observed once. This sequence joins TRBV28 and TRBJ2-2; the D is unclear. V shed 4 bases and J shed 0 bases, with 15 bases lying between them. CDR3 size: 17 residues. Germline V CDR1 and CDR2: MDHEN, SYDVKM. The CDR3 coding sequence is TGTGCCAGCAGTTCCTTGCTCCGGGTATCGAACACCGGGGAGCTGTTTTTT. Protein product: CASSSLLRVSNTGELFF.

Of note for this clone: The junction differs from germline at one of its ends, possibly a read error. V is TRBV11-3 and J is TRBJ2-7, with D possibly matching TRBD2 (6 bases). Germline-derived CDR1 and CDR2 are SGHNT and YENEEA. CDR3 length: 12 residues. The CDR3: CASSPGTPFPHF. The CDR3 coding sequence is TGTGCCAGCAGCCCGGGGACTCCCTTCCCACACTTC.

Here the CDR3 DNA reads TGTGCCAGCAGCTTGGCGGGAGGGCCCAAGGATACGCAGTATTTT. Encoded protein: CASSLAGGPKDTQYF. J is TRBJ2-3 and V is TRBV11-3; 9 bases map to TRBD2. V was clipped by 3 bases and J by 6 bases; unmatched bases: 7. CDR3 length: 15 amino acids. Germline values: CDR1 SGHNT, CDR2 YENEEA.

The rearrangement joins TRBV18 to TRBJ2-7; weak D call: TRBD2 (6 bases). Germline loops: CDR1 KGHSH, CDR2 LQKENI. The length of the CDR3 is 17 residues. V was clipped by 3 bases and J by 1 base, with 19 bases between them. The CDR3 DNA is TGTGCCAGCTCACCTTCAGCAGCGGGTCCAATATCCTACGAGCAGTACTTC. Amino acids: CASSPSAAGPISYEQYF.

The chain carries TRBV11-2 and TRBJ2-4, with no clear D. The ends were cut back, 1 base at V and 5 bases at J, with 9 bases in the middle. The CDR3 has 14 amino acids. Germline CDR1 is SGHAT and CDR2 is FQNNGV. CDR3 region: CASSLVLGQNIQYF. Written as DNA, the CDR3 is TGTGCCAGCAGCTTAGTTCTGGGCCAAAACATTCAGTACTTC.

This clone was recorded a few times. This chain links TRBV7-8 with TRBJ2-2; 11 nucleotides align to TRBD2. After removal of 4 bases from V and 0 bases from J, the junction contained 10 bases not matched to a gene. CDR1 and CDR2 (germline): SGHVS, FQNEAQ. The length of the CDR3 is 19 residues. Written as DNA, the CDR3 is TGTGCCAGCAGCTCCACACCCCCGGGACTAGCGGCGAACACCGGGGAGCTGTTTTTT. Translating gives CASSSTPPGLAANTGELFF.

This CDR3 reads CASSSGLLPAPGELFF. The CDR3 region has the DNA TGCGCCAGCAGCTCGGGGCTGCTCCCGGCACCCGGGGAGCTGTTTTTT. The rearrangement uses TRBV5-1 and TRBJ2-2; D may match TRBD1 or TRBD2 (5 bases each). The CDR3 has 16 amino acids. Trimming took 3 bases from V and 6 from J, leaving 18 bases between them. Germline CDR1 reads SGHRS; CDR2 reads YFSETQ.

The V and J genes are TRBV19 and TRBJ2-7; D call uncertain. The V gene lost 9 bases and the J gene lost 0 bases, with 12 bases spanning the gap. This CDR3 has 13 residues. The germline V gene has CDR1 LNHDA and CDR2 SQIVND (reference sequence). CDR3 nucleotide sequence: TGTGCCAGCTCGAGGCAGACCTCCTACGAGCAGTACTTC. This translates into CASSRQTSYEQYF.

The chain carries TRBV25-1 and TRBJ1-6; 7 bases agree with TRBD1. CDR1 and CDR2 (germline): MGHDK, SYGVNS. Trimming cost V 5 bases and J 6 bases; bases outside gene matches: 4. CDR3 length: 14 amino acids. The CDR3 sequence: CASSSGGGNSPLHF. The CDR3 DNA sequence: TGTGCCAGCAGTTCAGGGGGAGGTAATTCACCCCTCCACTTT. Filled out from reference TRBV25-1 and TRBJ1-6, the complete variable domain reads EADIYQTPRYLVIGTGKKITLECSQTMGHDKMYWYQQDPGMELHLIHYSYGVNSTEKGDLSSESTVSRIRTEHFPLTLESARPSHTSQYLCASSSGGGNSPLHFGNGTRLTVT.

This clone was detected only once. The chain carries TRBV5-4 and TRBJ1-1, with D maybe TRBD1 (5 bases). V lost 6 bases and J 1 base, leaving 16 bases between the germline ends. CDR1 SGHNT and CDR2 YYREEE come from the germline V gene (reference sequence). This CDR3 region has 15 residues. The CDR3: CASTPSGTGNTEAFF. The CDR3 region has the DNA TGTGCCAGCACCCCCTCCGGGACGGGGAACACTGAAGCTTTCTTT.

The chain has TRBV28 and TRBJ2-1, with 8 bases identical to TRBD1. CDR1 MDHEN and CDR2 SYDVKM come from the germline V gene. J lost 3 bases, V lost 5 bases, and 6 bases had no gene match. This CDR3 is built from 15 residues. CDR3 sequence (DNA): TGTGCCAGCAGTCCCGGGACAGGAGACTACAATGAGCAGTTCTTC. Amino acid sequence: CASSPGTGDYNEQFF.

V usage is TRBV6-6 and J usage is TRBJ2-3, with D possibly matching TRBD1 (5 bases). The V gene's germline CDR1 is MNHNY and CDR2 SVGAGI (reference sequence). The CDR3 runs to 15 residues. Between the trimmed V and J ends, which lost 4 bases and 1 base, there was a span of 12 bases. The CDR3 DNA sequence: TGTGCCAGCAGTTCCGGCAGGGTGGGCACAGATACGCAGTATTTT. Its protein product is CASSSGRVGTDTQYF.

This clone was found a few times. The V and J genes are TRBV10-2 and TRBJ2-7, with 7 bases matching TRBD1. The CDR3 is 14 residues long. The V and J ends lost 8 bases and 0 bases, in that order; junction bases with no gene match: 7. In germline, CDR1 is WSHSY, CDR2 SAAADI. For the CDR3, the DNA is TGCGCCAGCCTCCGGGACAGAGCCTCCTACGAGCAGTACTTC. Protein sequence: CASLRDRASYEQYF.

The chain carries TRBV7-9 and TRBJ2-1; TRBD2 matches at 12 bases. The length of the CDR3 is 17 residues. J gave up 7 bases and V 2 bases, and 9 bases lay outside the gene matches. Germline V gives CDR1 SEHNR, CDR2 FQNEAQ (reference sequence). The CDR3 DNA sequence: TGTGCCAGCAGCTTAAGGGTTACTAGCGGGGGGCGGAATGAGCAGTTCTTC. Translation: CASSLRVTSGGRNEQFF.